One TCR beta chain is described in this entry. Original processing notes: Estimates of nucleated cell counts were drawn from the amplification of reference gene primers. The method was immunoSEQ multiplex PCR; TCRdb's version includes in-frame clones alone and lacks a portion of them. V, J and clone size derive from that table, while D and trimming were established from the DNA sequence. The repertoire has 150,000 or so clones, 75% to 85% of them found once; the top ten carry approximately 9.4%. The record originates from a study of blood T cell repertoires in COVID-19. Background on the study: Samples taken during acute and convalescent COVID-19 were collected in the United States, Italy and Spain. PBMCs, B-cell-depleted T cells, or T cells were the source of the cDNA or gDNA that made up the material.

CDR1 is SGHTA, CDR2 FQGNSA, per germline. The CDR3 loop spans 15 amino acids. V shed 1 base and J shed 7 bases, with 14 bases lying between them. The genes are TRBV7-2 and TRBJ2-1; D is possibly TRBD2 (6 bases). This receptor was obtained from a woman aged 50 to 65 with acute or convalescent COVID-19. Sequenced: peripheral blood. The CDR3, as DNA: TGTGCCAGCAGCTTAGGGGGGGTGTCCATGAATGAGCAGTTCTTC. The encoded protein is CASSLGGVSMNEQFF.